This record looks at one T cell receptor beta chain sequence and its context. This clonotype showed up just a few times. Its recognized antigen is unknown. No much larger clonotype is one base removed from it; base qualities were not supplied. Per the germline V gene, SQVTM is the CDR1 and ANQGSEA is the CDR2. The CDR3 numbers 12 residues from cysteine through phenylalanine. Kept here is only the CDR3 DNA, which spans 36 bases and is read in frame from base 1. V is pared back by 5 bases and J by 0 bases, with 8 bases lying between the germline termini. The data were taken from a study of blood T cells in healthy people across ages (dated by TCRdb to about 2015). A note on the overall study: In model experiments, template switching captured about one uniquely barcoded TCR beta cDNA molecule for every two T cells. Using deep sequencing normalized with unique cDNA molecular identifiers, the study measured how TCR beta repertoire diversity changes with age. Donors were grouped into four age groups: young (average approximately 15 years), middle-aged (over 35), aged (roughly 62) and long-lived (over 80). To avoid experimental bias, donors of different ages were distributed randomly across sequencing lanes. Using the same blood draw, the study looked at two additional independent replicas of 1 million unique cDNA reads for two donors, one aged 18 to 30 and the other aged 80 or older. Summary of the overall study and its limitations: Estimates of total diversity based on one million sequenced T cells were regarded as lower bounds and as underestimates. As age increased, observed TCR beta diversity per million T cells dropped in a roughly linear way, and a significant reduction was already evident by age 40. Since profiling was done on bulk unsorted PBMCs, naive and antigen-experienced compartments could not be conclusively compared. The percentage of naive T cells measured by flow cytometry correlated strongly with observed TCR beta diversity. Because the CMV infection status of the donors was unknown, age-related changes in expanded clonotypes may potentially have been confounded. Compared with the aged group, the long-lived group had more naive CD4+ T cells, fewer expanded clones and increased TCR diversity, suggesting age selection.

Donors were 35 to 40 systemically healthy Caucasian individuals from Russia aged roughly 6 to 95 years. Each donor gave ten milliliters of peripheral blood, drawn into EDTA-treated Vacutainer tubes. PBMCs were isolated by Ficoll-Paque density-gradient centrifugation, with at least 6 million obtained per sample. Total RNA was extracted from PBMCs with Trizol reagent, with at least 6 micrograms obtained per sample. For every donor, flow cytometry on a PBMC aliquot measured the percentage of naive CD45RAhigh/CD27high T cells. Libraries came from 5' RACE. Sequencing relied on an Illumina HiSeq 2500. A second PCR of roughly 7 to 11 cycles was performed with a sample-barcoded 5' primer and a J-beta primer mix. A template-switch 5' adaptor carrying 12 random nucleotides introduced a unique molecular identifier onto each TCR beta cDNA molecule. At least 2.5 million CDR3-containing paired-end reads were obtained from each sample. All of the RNA was converted into first-strand cDNA using the Mint cDNA synthesis kit, with a TRBC-specific oligonucleotide serving as the primer. Following uracil-DNA glycosylase treatment, a first 18-cycle PCR with universal primers M1SS and BC2_uni_R was performed on all cDNA. The authors' pipeline ran thus. For normalization, 1 million high-quality reads, each with a distinct molecular identifier, were randomly selected from each sample. Instead of being binned into consensus sequences, reads with shared molecular identifiers were discarded. MiTCR, with a Q25 quality threshold and the strictest error-elimination algorithm, was used for CDR3 identification, clonotype clustering and error correction. A nonparametric unseen species model using Euler transformation provided a lower-bound estimate of total TCR beta diversity. TCRdb ran its own pipeline on the public reads, namely fastp trimming at Q25 and MiXCR clone calling, and kept in-frame beta chains. Entries are consolidated by CDR3 protein sequence, retaining the most common genes and DNA. The V and J calls follow TCRdb's processing rather than the paper's. For this sample there are approximately 1.5 million distinct CDR3 sequences; 30% to 35% appear just once. The ten largest clones represent around 11% of the sample.

The TCR was taken from a woman in her twenties or thirties in good health. Here the chain combines TRBV29-1 and TRBJ2-7; the D gene is perhaps TRBD2, from 6 matching bases. Sequenced material: blood. The sequenced DNA is TGCAGCGTTCGGACTAACTCCTACGAGCAGTACTTC. This is translated as CSVRTNSYEQYF.